Below are 23 T cell receptor beta chains sequenced from a single sample in a study of beta chain features in type 1 diabetes. Every isolated RNA sample was fully reverse transcribed, so sequencing captured expressed TCRB transcripts. The protocol was immunoSEQ multiplex PCR, while the TCRdb copy is restricted to in-frame clones and leaves out a portion. Found here are 250,000 to 300,000 clones, around 7.3% of them singletons; the top ten hold more than 0.9%. What was sequenced was central memory CD4+ T cells from blood. Receptor source: a woman aged 18-29 years in good health.

This clone appeared a few times. The sample holds other DNA sequences that translate to the same CDR3. This chain uses TRBV7-3 with TRBJ2-3, with D perhaps matching TRBD1 (6 bases). Germline V lookup: CDR1 SGHTA, CDR2 FQGTGA. V was shortened by 5 bases and J by 0 bases, with 9 bases between the two germline ends. The CDR3 spans 14 residues. CDR3: CASSTGPSTDTQYF. The CDR3 region has the DNA TGTGCCAGCAGCACAGGGCCGAGCACAGATACGCAGTATTTT.

This clone has at least ten counts. V gene TRBV11-2 combines with J gene TRBJ2-3; 8 nucleotides match TRBD1. The CDR3 is 15 residues long. The V gene end was trimmed by 5 bases and the J gene end by 5 bases; junction bases not matched to a gene: 9. Germline V gene data show CDR1 as SGHAT and CDR2 as FQNNGV. The chain's CDR3 is CASSTARGLGDTQYF. For the CDR3, the DNA is TGTGCCAGCAGCACAGCCAGGGGGCTTGGAGATACGCAGTATTTT.

The chain has TRBV6-5 and TRBJ2-5; no firm D call. Germline V gene sequence: CDR1 MNHEY, CDR2 SVGAGI. This CDR3 has 16 amino acids. V lost 0 bases and J 1 base, leaving 12 bases between the germline ends. In DNA form, the CDR3 reads TGTGCCAGCAGTTACTCGCTGGGAAGGTCCCAAGAGACCCAGTACTTC. Protein product: CASSYSLGRSQETQYF.

Only a few counts were recorded for this clone. V is TRBV30 and J is TRBJ2-7; D is uncertain. The length of the CDR3 is 11 residues. CDR1 is GTSNPN, CDR2 SVGIG, per germline (reference sequence). V lost 3 bases and J 4 bases, leaving 7 bases between the germline ends. CDR3 protein: CAWRQIYEQYF. In DNA form, the CDR3 reads TGTGCCTGGAGACAAATTTACGAGCAGTACTTC. Full variable domain (rest looked up from reference TRBV30 and TRBJ2-7): SQTIHQWPATLVQPVGSPLSLECTVEGTSNPNLYWYRQAAGRGLQLLFYSVGIGQISSEVPQNLSASRPQDRQFILSSKKLLLSDSGFYLCAWRQIYEQYFGPGTRLTVT.

The rearrangement joins TRBV7-3 to TRBJ2-1, with D maybe TRBD2 (5 bases). Germline assignment: CDR1 SGHTA and CDR2 FQGTGA. Trimming shortened V by 1 base and J by 10 bases, and 11 bases separated the two germline ends. There are 13 residues in the CDR3. CDR3 sequence: CASSLIRDGEQFF. The CDR3 DNA reads TGTGCCAGCAGCTTAATACGGGATGGGGAGCAGTTCTTC.

J is TRBJ2-7 and V is TRBV28, with D perhaps matching TRBD1 (6 bases). Trimming removed 6 bases at V and 1 base at J, with 16 bases between. CDR1 and CDR2 (germline): MDHEN, SYDVKM. The CDR3 sequence is 15 residues long. This CDR3 is CASSPLGAMSYEQYF. In DNA, the CDR3 is TGTGCCAGCAGCCCCCTGGGGGCGATGTCCTACGAGCAGTACTTC.

This clone was seen many times. CDR3 sequence: CASSKRLAGNTGELFF. The CDR3 DNA follows: TGTGCCAGCAGCAAAAGACTAGCGGGAAACACCGGGGAGCTGTTTTTT. The V and J genes are TRBV7-2 and TRBJ2-2; 11 nucleotides agree with TRBD2. The germline CDR1 and CDR2 sequences are SGHTA and FQGNSA. Trimming removed 5 bases from V and 2 bases from J; junction bases left unmatched: 4. The CDR3 covers 16 residues.

This clone came up many times. J is TRBJ1-2 and V is TRBV10-3, with TRBD1 matching 7 bases. V shed 4 bases and J 6 bases; nucleotides not matched to a gene: 8. The CDR3 is 14 residues long. Germline V gene lookup returns CDR1 ENHRY and CDR2 SYGVKD. CDR3 loop: CAISAGQGVDGYTF. For the CDR3, the DNA is TGTGCCATCAGTGCAGGTCAGGGGGTCGATGGCTACACCTTC.

V usage is TRBV7-8 and J usage is TRBJ2-7; 10 bases line up with TRBD1. This CDR3 is built from 15 residues. Germline CDR1 reads SGHVS; CDR2 reads FQNEAQ. The trim removed 2 bases at V and 6 bases at J, leaving 7 bases unmatched. The CDR3 is CASSLIETGGGEQYV. For the CDR3, the DNA is TGTGCCAGCAGCTTAATAGAGACAGGGGGCGGCGAGCAGTACGTC.

This clone showed up just a few times. The V gene is TRBV4-2, the J gene TRBJ1-2; D unresolved. V shed 4 bases and J shed 3 bases, with 12 bases lying between them. CDR1 is LGHNA and CDR2 is YNFKEQ in the germline V gene. The CDR3 runs 14 residues. CDR3 coding DNA: TGTGCCAGCAGCCCCACCCAAGCCGACTATGGCTACACCTTC. Amino acid sequence: CASSPTQADYGYTF.

This clone was seen a few times. J is TRBJ2-5 and V is TRBV2; 8 bases align to TRBD1. CDR1 and CDR2 from the germline V gene are SNHLY and FYNNEI. This CDR3 has 14 amino acids. V was clipped by 2 bases and J by 5 bases; unmatched bases: 4. This CDR3 is CASSERTGPETQYF. In DNA form, the CDR3 reads TGTGCCAGCAGTGAACGGACAGGGCCCGAGACCCAGTACTTC.

The chain uses TRBV6-6 and TRBJ1-4; D may be TRBD1 (5 bases). V was pared by 2 bases and J by 17 bases, with 18 bases between. The CDR3 runs 13 residues. Germline V gene data show CDR1 as MNHNY and CDR2 as SVGAGI (reference sequence). CDR3 residues: CASSYGDGGLPFF. The CDR3 bases are TGTGCCAGCAGTTACGGGGACGGTGGGCTTCCTTTTTTT.

This clone was observed a handful of times. A far larger clone is off by one base, so a read error is likely. J is TRBJ2-1 and V is TRBV28; D is ambiguous. There are 14 residues in the CDR3. CDR1 MDHEN and CDR2 SYDVKM come from the germline V gene. The V and J ends lost 3 bases and 4 bases respectively, with 10 bases between them. CDR3 sequence (DNA): TGTGCCAGCAGTTTTGGAGCGTCTTACAATGAGCAGTTCTTC. Its translation: CASSFGASYNEQFF.

In its sample, this clone was seen a few times. This chain links TRBV15 with TRBJ2-5; D perhaps matches TRBD2 (5 bases). Germline lookup yields CDR1 LNHNV and CDR2 YYDKDF (reference sequence). The CDR3 totals 16 residues. V lost 0 bases and J 3 bases, leaving 14 bases between the germline ends. The CDR3, as DNA: TGTGCCACCAGCAGAGATTTGACGGGGTTTGAAGAGACCCAGTACTTC. This encodes CATSRDLTGFEETQYF.

This clone was seen a handful of times. This chain connects TRBV5-5 to TRBJ2-7; D unclear. Deletions cut 2 bases from V and 3 bases from J, with 12 bases between. The CDR3 loop spans 14 amino acids. Germline CDR1 and CDR2: SGHKS and YYEKEE (reference sequence). The DNA for the CDR3 is TGTGCCAGCAGCTTAGAGTACACGGGCTACGAGCAGTACGTC. Its translation is CASSLEYTGYEQYV.

Of note for this clone: A much larger clone lies a single base off, so this may be a read error. The chain employs TRBV6-5 and TRBJ1-1; D gene unclear. The germline V gene encodes CDR1 MNHEY and CDR2 SVGAGI. The CDR3 runs 12 residues. Trimming cost V 6 bases and J 1 base, with 6 bases left between them. The CDR3 region has the DNA TGTGCCAGCAGCTTCAAGAACACTGAAGCTTTCTTT. Its translation is CASSFKNTEAFF.

V and J are TRBV2 and TRBJ2-5; 11 positions match TRBD2. V trimming: 1 base; J trimming: 4 bases; junction bases outside the gene matches: 5. The CDR3 is made up of 16 amino acids. Germline CDR1 is SNHLY and CDR2 is FYNNEI. The CDR3 sequence: CASSEGLAGSLETQYF. The CDR3 region has the DNA TGTGCCAGCAGTGAAGGACTAGCGGGATCTTTAGAGACCCAGTACTTC.

The chain combines TRBV2 with TRBJ1-1; D perhaps matches TRBD1 (6 bases). The length of the CDR3 is 14 residues. Germline loops: CDR1 SNHLY, CDR2 FYNNEI. Trimming took off 7 bases at V and 1 base at J, with 13 bases between the two ends. CDR3: CASKLQQGNTEAFF. Written as DNA, the CDR3 is TGTGCCAGCAAACTTCAACAGGGGAACACTGAAGCTTTCTTT.

This clone showed up just a few times. The rearrangement joins TRBV29-1 to TRBJ1-4; 8 nucleotides align to TRBD1. The CDR3 runs 16 residues. Germline CDR1 is SQVTM and CDR2 is ANQGSEA. V dropped 5 bases and J dropped 2; count of bases not matched to a gene: 10. The CDR3 sequence is CSVRTGTGGTNEKLFF. CDR3 DNA sequence: TGCAGCGTTCGGACAGGGACGGGGGGCACTAATGAAAAACTGTTTTTT.

This clone appeared a few times. The rearrangement links TRBV7-9 to TRBJ2-5; no firm D call. CDR1 and CDR2 from the germline V gene are SEHNR and FQNEAQ (reference sequence). The CDR3 spans 13 residues. V lost 3 bases and J lost 2, with 7 bases in between. CDR3 sequence reads: CASSFATQETQYF. Written as DNA, the CDR3 is TGTGCCAGCAGCTTCGCCACACAAGAGACCCAGTACTTC.

This clone was observed a few times. The rearrangement uses TRBV7-9 and TRBJ2-2; TRBD1 aligns across 7 bases. Trimming removed 1 base from V and 1 base from J; junction bases left unmatched: 0. CDR3 length: 15 amino acids. Germline V lookup: CDR1 SEHNR, CDR2 FQNEAQ (reference sequence). As DNA, the CDR3 is TGTGCCAGCAGCTTAGACAGGGGGAACACCGGGGAGCTGTTTTTT. It translates to CASSLDRGNTGELFF. The full variable domain, completed using reference TRBV7-9 and TRBJ2-2, is DTGVSQNPRHKITKRGQNVTFRCDPISEHNRLYWYRQTLGQGPEFLTYFQNEAQLEKSRLLSDRFSAERPKGSFSTLEIQRTEQGDSAMYLCASSLDRGNTGELFFGEGSRLTVL.

This chain uses TRBV28 with TRBJ2-2; D not resolved. Germline lookup yields CDR1 MDHEN and CDR2 SYDVKM. The CDR3 has 13 amino acids. The ends were cut back, 6 bases at V and 4 bases at J, with 9 bases in the middle. CDR3 amino acids: CASRSSGTGELFF. In nucleotides, the CDR3 is TGTGCCAGCAGGTCCTCGGGCACCGGGGAGCTGTTTTTT.

This sequence joins TRBV5-1 and TRBJ2-5, with TRBD2 matching over 9 bases. The CDR3 has 16 amino acids. Germline V gene sequence: CDR1 SGHRS, CDR2 YFSETQ. The junction had 11 bases not matched to a gene; V was cut back by 3 bases and J by 5 bases. The CDR3 DNA reads as TGCGCCAGCAGCTCTGTTGGGGGAACTAGCGGGGAGACCCAGTACTTC. Translation: CASSSVGGTSGETQYF.